The 30 T cell receptor beta chains in this list originate from one sample, sequenced in a study of a mutant IDH1 vaccine in newly diagnosed glioma. The assay was immunoSEQ multiplex PCR, and TCRdb's table has in-frame clones only and misses some. The sample shows some 87,000 clones, about 82% of them seen only once. Time point given: baseline, week 1 (first vaccination visit). Treatment here: pre-vaccination baseline after standard-of-care therapy. The source material was PBMCs, sampled from a glioma patient treated with radiotherapy, temozolomide or both. The receptors stem from a man aged 35-49 years with glioma.

This chain connects TRBV6-1 to TRBJ2-5; D is possibly TRBD1 (6 bases). The CDR3 covers 11 residues. Germline CDR1 reads MNHNS; CDR2 reads SASEGT. V shed 5 bases and J shed 14 bases, with 15 bases lying between them. The DNA of the CDR3 is TGTGCCAGCAGTCCGACCGGGACACCATACTTC. It specifies CASSPTGTPYF.

The chain is built from TRBV28 and TRBJ1-1; D gene unclear. This CDR3 contains 14 residues. Looked up from germline, CDR1 is MDHEN and CDR2 is SYDVKM. Trimming pared 3 bases from V and 0 bases from J, leaving 8 bases between. CDR3 residues: CASSFPRVNTEAFF. The CDR3 DNA sequence: TGTGCCAGCAGTTTCCCCCGCGTGAACACTGAAGCTTTCTTT.

This clone was counted a single time. This chain connects TRBV15 to TRBJ1-4; no clear D gene. Germline V gene sequence: CDR1 LNHNV, CDR2 YYDKDF (reference sequence). V was cut by 1 base and J by 7 bases, with 13 bases left in between. The CDR3 is made up of 15 amino acids. CDR3 protein: CATSRVVGRGEKLFF. CDR3 bases: TGTGCCACCAGCAGAGTCGTAGGTCGAGGTGAAAAACTGTTTTTT.

The chain employs TRBV19 and TRBJ2-5; 8 bases match TRBD1. Germline V gives CDR1 LNHDA, CDR2 SQIVND (reference sequence). The J segment lost 1 base and the V segment lost 0 bases, leaving 7 bases of the junction unmatched. The CDR3 is made up of 17 amino acids. This CDR3 is CASSIDLGQGIQETQYF. The DNA of the CDR3 is TGTGCCAGTAGTATAGATCTCGGACAGGGAATCCAAGAGACCCAGTACTTC.

V is TRBV5-4 and J is TRBJ2-1; either TRBD1 or TRBD2 may fit D (6 bases each). The germline V and J ends were trimmed by 0 bases and 2 bases, with 9 bases remaining between them. CDR1 SGHNT and CDR2 YYREEE come from the germline V gene (reference sequence). The CDR3 is 15 residues long. CDR3 residues: CASSLDREAYNEQFF. In nucleotides, the CDR3 is TGTGCCAGCAGCTTGGACAGGGAGGCCTACAATGAGCAGTTCTTC.

The J gene is TRBJ2-5, the V gene TRBV5-4; 8 nucleotides match TRBD1. The CDR3 runs 14 residues. J lost 2 bases, V lost 4 bases, and 4 bases had no gene match. The germline V gene encodes CDR1 SGHNT and CDR2 YYREEE (reference sequence). DNA of the CDR3: TGTGCCAGCAGCCCAGGACAGGGACAAGAGACCCAGTACTTC. It specifies CASSPGQGQETQYF.

The J gene is TRBJ1-2, the V gene TRBV11-2, with D perhaps TRBD1 (6 bases). The CDR3 has 14 residues. V was trimmed by 0 bases and J by 8 bases, leaving 13 bases between them. Per germline, CDR1 SGHAT and CDR2 FQNNGV. The CDR3 sequence is CASSLDLTGRGYTF. Written as DNA, the CDR3 is TGTGCCAGCAGCTTAGATCTTACAGGGCGAGGCTACACCTTC. The full variable domain, with the rest looked up from reference TRBV11-2 and TRBJ1-2, is EAGVAQSPRYKIIEKRQSVAFWCNPISGHATLYWYQQILGQGPKLLIQFQNNGVVDDSQLPKDRFSAERLKGVDSTLKIQPAKLEDSAVYLCASSLDLTGRGYTFGSGTRLTVV.

V and J are TRBV9 and TRBJ2-3; TRBD2 matches 12 bases. Germline CDR1 and CDR2: SGDLS and YYNGEE. This CDR3 has 17 amino acids. V dropped 4 bases and J dropped 5; count of bases not matched to a gene: 11. CDR3 sequence: CASSLLLAGGLRDTQYF. The CDR3 nucleotides are TGTGCCAGCAGCCTCCTACTAGCGGGGGGACTGAGAGATACGCAGTATTTT.

The V gene is TRBV5-5, the J gene TRBJ1-2; TRBD1 matches 8 bases. V lost 4 bases to trimming and J lost 4 bases; unmatched junction nucleotides: 9. The germline V gene has CDR1 SGHKS and CDR2 YYEKEE (reference sequence). The CDR3 is 15 amino acids. The DNA of the CDR3 is TGTGCCAGCAGCATCGGACAGGGAAAGGCCTATGGCTACACCTTC. Protein sequence: CASSIGQGKAYGYTF.

This rearrangement joins TRBV7-9 to TRBJ2-7, with D hard to call. Germline V gene sequence: CDR1 SEHNR, CDR2 FQNEAQ (reference sequence). The CDR3 loop spans 13 amino acids. V shed 3 bases and J shed 3 bases, with 9 bases lying between them. CDR3 residues: CASSFERLYEQYF. The CDR3, as DNA: TGTGCCAGCAGCTTTGAGCGTCTCTACGAGCAGTACTTC.

V is TRBV29-1 and J is TRBJ1-1, with D perhaps TRBD1 (6 bases). Germline-derived CDR1 and CDR2 are SQVTM and ANQGSEA. The length of the CDR3 is 12 residues. Trimming shortened V by 6 bases and J by 1 base, and 9 bases separated the two germline ends. In DNA, the CDR3 is TGCAGCGTGGTGGACAGGAACACTGAAGCTTTCTTT. As protein: CSVVDRNTEAFF. The full variable domain, with the rest looked up from reference TRBV29-1 and TRBJ1-1, is SAVISQKPSRDICQRGTSLTIQCQVDSQVTMMFWYRQQPGQSLTLIATANQGSEATYESGFVIDKFPISRPNLTFSTLTVSNMSPEDSSIYLCSVVDRNTEAFFGQGTRLTVV.

A few counts support this clone. The CDR3 sequence: CASSPGQRNSPLHF. DNA of the CDR3: TGTGCCAGCAGTCCAGGACAGCGTAATTCACCCCTCCACTTT. This rearrangement joins TRBV5-8 to TRBJ1-6, with D tentatively TRBD1 (6 bases). With 5 bases removed from V and 6 bases from J, the gap between germline ends came to 12 bases. Per the germline V gene, CDR1 is SGHTS and CDR2 is YDEGEE. CDR3 length: 14 residues.

This clone appeared a few times. V gene TRBV6-5 combines with J gene TRBJ1-3; unclear D gene. Trimming pared 0 bases from V and 0 bases from J, leaving 9 bases between. CDR1 and CDR2 from the germline V gene are MNHEY and SVGAGI. The CDR3 is 16 amino acids. CDR3 in DNA: TGTGCCAGCAGTTACTCTAGGGCCCTCTCTGGAAACACCATATATTTT. Translating it yields CASSYSRALSGNTIYF.

This clone has just one count. The chain employs TRBV4-3 and TRBJ2-7, with a tentative D call TRBD1 (5 bases). Trimming removed 1 base from V and 6 bases from J, with 10 bases in between. CDR1 is LGHNA, CDR2 YSLEER, per germline. The CDR3 totals 13 residues. The CDR3 sequence: CASSQAMGREQYF. The DNA for the CDR3 is TGCGCCAGCAGCCAAGCGATGGGGCGCGAGCAGTACTTC.

V gene TRBV2 combines with J gene TRBJ2-6; TRBD1 aligns across 7 bases. Germline V lookup: CDR1 SNHLY, CDR2 FYNNEI. J was trimmed by 4 bases and V by 4 bases; bases with no gene match: 16. The CDR3 is made up of 19 amino acids. CDR3 in DNA: TGTGCCAGCAGTGCCCCGCCGGGACGCAGGGGGTCGGGGGCCAACGTCCTGACTTTC. This gives the protein CASSAPPGRRGSGANVLTF.

The V gene is TRBV7-2, the J gene TRBJ2-1; TRBD2 matches at 10 bases. The germline V gene has CDR1 SGHTA and CDR2 FQGNSA. The V gene end was trimmed by 5 bases and the J gene end by 2 bases; junction bases not matched to a gene: 6. This CDR3 is built from 16 residues. The DNA for the CDR3 is TGTGCCAGCAGCCTATTAGCGGGAGGAACCTACAATGAGCAGTTCTTC. Residues: CASSLLAGGTYNEQFF.

The chain couples TRBV5-1 to TRBJ2-5; 12 nucleotides line up with TRBD2. V was pared by 5 bases and J by 5 bases, with 10 bases of the junction left unmatched. This CDR3 is 16 amino acids long. The germline V gene encodes CDR1 SGHRS and CDR2 YFSETQ. CDR3 in DNA: TGCGCCAGCAGGACTAGCGGGGGACCTTCCCGGGAGACCCAGTACTTC. Translating it yields CASRTSGGPSRETQYF.

The chain has TRBV7-3 and TRBJ2-6; 7 nucleotides line up with TRBD1. Germline V gene data show CDR1 as SGHTA and CDR2 as FQGTGA. V was clipped by 2 bases and J by 1 base; unmatched bases: 2. The CDR3 length is 16 residues. CDR3: CASSLDRASGANVLTF. The CDR3, as DNA: TGTGCCAGCAGCTTAGACAGGGCGTCTGGGGCCAACGTCCTGACTTTC.

V is TRBV27 and J is TRBJ2-3, with TRBD2 matching 10 bases. There are 17 residues in the CDR3. V dropped 4 bases and J dropped 2; count of bases not matched to a gene: 9. CDR1 is MNHEY and CDR2 is SMNVEV in the germline V gene (reference sequence). Here the CDR3 reads CASSSMRLAGVTDTQYF. CDR3 sequence (DNA): TGTGCCAGCAGTTCAATGCGCCTAGCGGGAGTCACAGATACGCAGTATTTT.

This rearrangement joins TRBV6-5 to TRBJ1-1, with a tentative D call TRBD1 (6 bases). V lost 5 bases, J lost 8 bases, and 9 bases lay in between. This CDR3 is built from 11 residues. Germline V lookup: CDR1 MNHEY, CDR2 SVGAGI. CDR3 amino acids: CASSDRTEAFF. The CDR3 bases are TGTGCCAGCAGTGACAGGACCGAAGCTTTCTTT.

The chain couples TRBV25-1 to TRBJ1-2; 7 bases fit TRBD1. The CDR3 spans 13 residues. The V gene end was trimmed by 4 bases and the J gene end by 4 bases; junction bases not matched to a gene: 3. Germline V gene data show CDR1 as MGHDK and CDR2 as SYGVNS. Here the CDR3 reads CASSAGGLYGYTF. The CDR3 region has the DNA TGTGCCAGCAGTGCAGGGGGTCTCTATGGCTACACCTTC.

This sequence joins TRBV2 and TRBJ2-2; 11 bases agree with TRBD2. Germline lookup yields CDR1 SNHLY and CDR2 FYNNEI. The CDR3 runs to 16 residues. V was clipped by 4 bases and J by 7 bases; unmatched bases: 8. Here the CDR3 DNA reads TGTGCCAGCAGTGCTTTAGCGGGAGGGCCGGGCGGGGAGCTGTTTTTT. Translation: CASSALAGGPGGELFF.

The chain uses TRBV18 and TRBJ1-1; tentative D call: TRBD1 (6 bases). V was shortened by 2 bases and J by 2 bases, with 9 bases between the two germline ends. Germline CDR1 KGHSH, CDR2 LQKENI. The CDR3 has 14 residues. The CDR3 DNA is TGTGCCAGCTCACCAGAGGGGGGTAACACTGAAGCTTTCTTT. Residues: CASSPEGGNTEAFF. The full variable domain, rest sourced from reference TRBV18 and TRBJ1-1, is NAGVMQNPRHLVRRRGQEARLRCSPMKGHSHVYWYRQLPEEGLKFMVYLQKENIIDESGMPKERFSAEFPKEGPSILRIQQVVRGDSAAYFCASSPEGGNTEAFFGQGTRLTVV.

DNA for the CDR3: TGCGCCAGCAGCCAAGATGGGGGACCAACCCGGGAGCTGTTTTTT. It codes for CASSQDGGPTRELFF. The chain has TRBV4-3 and TRBJ2-2; the D gene could be TRBD1 or TRBD2 (5 bases each). The V end was cut by 0 bases, the J end by 9 bases, with 14 bases between. This CDR3 region has 15 residues. Germline values: CDR1 LGHNA, CDR2 YSLEER.

The CDR3 reads CASSPFPIYGYTF. CDR3 DNA sequence: TGTGCCAGCAGCCCCTTTCCCATCTATGGCTACACCTTC. The rearrangement links TRBV5-5 to TRBJ1-2; D is uncertain. The CDR3 loop spans 13 amino acids. Germline V lookup: CDR1 SGHKS, CDR2 YYEKEE (reference sequence). V gave up 4 bases and J gave up 4 bases, with 11 bases separating them.

The sample holds one count of this clone. Sequence at one end of the junction differs from germline and may be a read error. The CDR3 nucleotides are TGTGCTAGCAGCTTGTTAGGGCGAGATAACACCGGGGAGCTGTTTTTT. Encoded protein: CASSLLGRDNTGELFF. The chain recombines TRBV7-7 with TRBJ2-2; D is undetermined. Germline V gene sequence: CDR1 SSHAT, CDR2 FNYEAQ (reference sequence). CDR3 length: 16 amino acids.

The V gene is TRBV7-2, the J gene TRBJ2-1; 8 bases fit TRBD1. The CDR3 spans 15 residues. Germline trimming cut 5 bases from V and 5 bases from J; bases unmatched to any gene: 8. Germline V gene data show CDR1 as SGHTA and CDR2 as FQGNSA. The CDR3 loop is CASSDRDRRNNEQFF. Written as DNA, the CDR3 is TGTGCCAGCAGCGACCGGGACAGGAGAAACAATGAGCAGTTCTTC.

V gene TRBV7-2 combines with J gene TRBJ2-7, with no clear D. CDR1 and CDR2 from the germline V gene are SGHTA and FQGNSA. The CDR3 extends over 14 amino acids. With 2 bases removed from V and 3 bases from J, the gap between germline ends came to 11 bases. This CDR3 is CASSLLLGIYEQYF. The DNA for the CDR3 is TGTGCCAGCAGCTTATTGTTAGGGATCTACGAGCAGTACTTC.

J is TRBJ1-4 and V is TRBV28; D may be TRBD1 (5 bases). Germline-derived CDR1 and CDR2 are MDHEN and SYDVKM. The germline V and J ends were trimmed by 2 bases and 3 bases, with 10 bases remaining between them. This CDR3 has 15 amino acids. Here the CDR3 reads CASSLAGLSNEKLFF. The CDR3 region has the DNA TGTGCCAGCAGTTTAGCAGGGCTGTCTAATGAAAAACTGTTTTTT.

This clone was counted a few times. The chain couples TRBV7-2 to TRBJ1-1; unclear D gene. V was shortened by 5 bases and J by 5 bases, with 6 bases between the two germline ends. Germline V gene data show CDR1 as SGHTA and CDR2 as FQGNSA. This CDR3 region has 11 residues. The CDR3 sequence is CASSVLTEAFF. Here the CDR3 DNA reads TGTGCCAGCAGCGTCCTAACTGAAGCTTTCTTT.